This note documents a single T cell receptor beta chain sequence. Germline V gene data show CDR1 as SGHNT and CDR2 as YENEEA. Trimming removed 5 bases from V and 5 bases from J; junction bases left unmatched: 8. The CDR3 spans 15 residues. Data came from immunoSEQ multiplex PCR; TCRdb stores just in-frame clones and leaves some out. The repertoire has roughly 110,000 clones, approximately 80% of them found once; the top ten carry 13% to 15%. These data belong to a study of blood T cell repertoires in COVID-19. This chain connects TRBV11-3 to TRBJ2-1, with 8 bases lining up with TRBD2. The sequence was collected from a woman in her sixties with acute or convalescent COVID-19. Input material: peripheral blood. CDR3 protein: CASSPSSGRHNEQFF. The CDR3 nucleotides are TGTGCCAGCAGCCCATCTAGCGGGCGCCACAATGAGCAGTTCTTC.